The sequence of this TCR beta chain was determined in a study of blood T cell repertoires in COVID-19. Study overall: Specimens from acute and convalescent COVID-19 originated in the United States, Italy and Spain. The cDNA or gDNA used as material had been derived from T cells, B-cell-depleted T cells, or PBMCs.

Original methodology: Reference gene primer amplification yielded estimated nucleated cell counts. Data came from immunoSEQ multiplex PCR; TCRdb stores just in-frame clones and leaves some out. The V and J calls and clone size were taken over from that table, and D and trimming were inferred from the DNA. The table includes about 150,000 clones, around 73% detected once. Germline V gives CDR1 SGHKS, CDR2 YYEKEE (reference sequence). J was trimmed by 6 bases and V by 4 bases; bases with no gene match: 6. The CDR3 is made up of 14 amino acids. The sequenced sample was peripheral blood. This clonotype originated in a man in his sixties who had recovered from COVID-19. The chain combines TRBV5-5 with TRBJ2-2, with 7 positions matching TRBD1. CDR3 bases: TGTGCCAGCAGCCGACAGGGTCAGCCCGGGGAGCTGTTTTTT. Amino acids: CASSRQGQPGELFF.